Listed below are T cell receptor beta chains from one sample, sequenced in a study of T cell repertoires in cytomegalovirus infection. For these TCRs, the target antigens are not known. TCRdb passed the reads through MiXCR, listing each CDR3 protein once. The data contain about 89,000 distinct CDR3 sequences, 25% to 30% of them seen just once; the ten biggest clones take up over 60%. The sequenced sample was CD8+ T cells from cultured PBMCs, obtained from culture after CMV antigen stimulation. The receptors here all came from a human donor in good health (CMV status not recorded). Some clones in this sample may be carry-over from other donors' samples. The CDR3 runs from the conserved cysteine through the conserved F or W. D genes are given only for firm matches. For some rows the clone size is stated as once, few or many, or as a class when expanded; others skip it.

J gene | V gene | D gene | clone size | CDR3 protein | CDR3 DNA
TRBJ2-7 | TRBV20-1 | - | - | CSASPGRASSYEQYF | TGCAGTGCTAGCCCGGGACGGGCTAGCTCCTACGAGCAGTACTTC
TRBJ1-3 | TRBV3-1 | TRBD1 | - | CASSQRQGREVGTIYF | TGTGCCAGCAGCCAGCGACAGGGGAGGGAGGTGGGCACCATATATTTT
TRBJ2-5 | TRBV7-6 | - | - | CASSAGTIGTQYF | TGTGCCAGCAGCGCAGGAACTATCGGGACCCAGTACTTC
TRBJ2-7 | TRBV7-8 | - | - | CASSLYGDKLSYEQYF | TGTGCCAGCAGCCTCTACGGGGACAAACTCTCCTACGAGCAGTACTTC
TRBJ1-3 | TRBV7-6 | - | few | CASSLGVERFSGNTIYF | TGTGCCAGCAGCTTAGGGGTCGAACGGTTCTCTGGAAACACCATATATTTT
TRBJ2-7 | TRBV7-8 | TRBD1 | many | CASSLLRDRVMGEQYF | TGTGCCAGCAGCTTACTCCGGGACAGGGTCATGGGGGAGCAGTACTTC
TRBJ1-1 | TRBV15 | TRBD1 | few | CATSRDTWDSSRNTEAFF | TGTGCCACCAGCAGAGATACGTGGGACAGCTCTCGGAACACTGAAGCTTTCTTT
TRBJ2-7 | TRBV6-1 | TRBD1 | few | CASSLQGTVGIYEQYF | TGTGCCAGCAGTCTTCAGGGGACAGTGGGAATCTACGAGCAGTACTTC
TRBJ2-2 | TRBV6-6 | TRBD2 | few | CASSYLAGGPTGELFF | TGTGCCAGCAGTTACTTGGCGGGGGGGCCCACCGGGGAGCTGTTTTTT
TRBJ2-5 | TRBV10-3 | TRBD1 | few | CAISETTGQGALGETQYF | TGTGCCATCAGTGAGACAACCGGACAGGGGGCGCTTGGAGAGACCCAGTACTTC
TRBJ1-4 | TRBV27 | - | - | CASSLWGGGAEKLFF | TGTGCCAGCAGTTTATGGGGAGGAGGTGCTGAAAAACTGTTTTTT
TRBJ1-1 | TRBV12-3/TRBV12-4 | - | few | CASSGGWYTEAFF | TGTGCCAGCAGTGGGGGGTGGTACACTGAAGCTTTCTTT
TRBJ1-4 | TRBV4-3 | - | - | CASSQEGGNEKLFF | TGCGCCAGCAGCCAAGAGGGGGGTAATGAAAAACTGTTTTTT
TRBJ1-1 | TRBV19 | - | few | CATRVGGLGAFF | TGTGCCACCCGGGTGGGAGGACTTGGCGCTTTCTTT
TRBJ1-6 | TRBV6-6 | - | - | CAGGIGRAHSYNSPLHF | TGTGCCGGAGGGATTGGCAGGGCCCACTCCTATAATTCACCCCTCCACTTT
TRBJ2-1 | TRBV12-3/TRBV12-4 | TRBD2 | few | CASSVSGGAYNEQFF | TGTGCCAGCAGTGTTAGCGGGGGGGCCTACAATGAGCAGTTCTTC
TRBJ2-5 | TRBV7-6 | TRBD2 | few | CASSAGGGGRTQYF | TGTGCCAGCAGCGCGGGGGGCGGGGGTCGGACCCAGTACTTC
TRBJ2-5 | TRBV7-6 | - | few | CASSSEWGETQYF | TGTGCCAGCAGCTCCGAGTGGGGAGAGACCCAGTACTTC
TRBJ2-7 | TRBV7-2 | - | - | CASSNPGSDYEQYF | TGTGCCAGCAGTAACCCCGGGTCGGACTACGAGCAGTACTTC
TRBJ1-1 | TRBV19 | TRBD1 | - | CASSMDRGFTEAFF | TGTGCCAGTAGCATGGACAGGGGGTTTACTGAAGCTTTCTTT
TRBJ2-3 | TRBV6-2/TRBV6-3 | - | once | CASTSVSSTDTQYF | TGTGCCAGCACCTCGGTTAGCAGCACAGATACGCAGTATTTT
TRBJ2-3 | TRBV7-8 | - | many | CASSLGWGGTDTQYF | TGTGCCAGCAGCTTAGGGTGGGGGGGCACAGATACGCAGTATTTT
TRBJ2-3 | TRBV15 | TRBD2 | many | CATSGALAGARTDTQYF | TGTGCCACCAGCGGTGCATTAGCGGGGGCGCGCACAGATACGCAGTATTTT
TRBJ2-3 | TRBV3-1 | - | - | CASSLLLGGATDTQYF | TGTGCCAGCAGCCTTCTACTTGGCGGGGCGACCGATACGCAGTATTTT
TRBJ1-3 | TRBV6-5 | - | few | CASSYPIYSGNTIYF | TGTGCCAGCAGTTACCCGATCTACTCTGGAAACACCATATATTTT
TRBJ1-1 | TRBV27 | - | - | CASSLLPRRFPAFF | TGTGCCAGCAGTTTATTACCGCGGAGGTTCCCAGCTTTCTTT
TRBJ2-7 | TRBV7-6 | - | - | CASSLRHPTYEQYF | TGTGCCAGCAGCTTAAGGCACCCCACCTACGAGCAGTACTTC
TRBJ1-5 | TRBV9 | - | - | CASSVSGGLNQPQHF | TGTGCCAGCAGCGTATCCGGAGGGTTAAATCAGCCCCAGCATTTT
TRBJ1-3 | TRBV25-1 | - | - | CASSEGSSGNTIYF | TGTGCCAGCAGTGAGGGGAGCTCTGGAAACACCATATATTTT
TRBJ2-7 | TRBV28 | - | - | CASSRRDKTYEQYF | TGTGCCAGCTCACGCCGGGACAAAACCTACGAGCAGTACTTC
TRBJ1-4 | TRBV12-3/TRBV12-4 | TRBD1 | many | CASHPGTGDEKLFF | TGTGCCAGCCACCCCGGGACAGGGGATGAAAAACTGTTTTTT
TRBJ2-3 | TRBV5-1 | TRBD2 | - | CANSLVSSGGTDTQYF | TGCGCCAACAGCTTGGTATCTAGCGGGGGTACAGATACGCAGTATTTT
TRBJ1-1 | TRBV5-1 | - | - | CASHLGVNTEAFF | TGCGCCAGTCATCTGGGGGTGAACACTGAAGCTTTCTTT